This T cell receptor beta chain was identified during a study of blood T cells in healthy people across ages (dated by TCRdb to between 2014 and 2017). About the study as a whole: In model experiments, template switching captured about one uniquely barcoded TCR beta cDNA molecule for every two T cells. The study measured age-related changes in TCR beta repertoire diversity using deep sequencing normalized with unique cDNA molecular identifiers. Donors were grouped into four age groups: young (average roughly 15 years), middle-aged (about 38), aged (around 56) and long-lived (just over 80). The study analyzed two additional independent replicas of 1 million unique cDNA reads from the same blood draw for two donors, one aged 18 to 30 and one aged 80 or older. The paper as a whole reports these results and caveats: Observed TCR beta diversity correlated strongly with the percentage of naive T cells measured by flow cytometry. Compared with the aged group, the long-lived group had more naive CD4+ T cells, fewer expanded clones and increased TCR diversity, suggesting age selection. As age increased, observed TCR beta diversity per million T cells dropped in a roughly linear way, and a significant reduction was already evident by age roughly 40. Estimates of total diversity from one million sequenced T cells were regarded as lower bounds and underestimates. Because the CMV infection status of the donors was unknown, age-related changes in expanded clonotypes may potentially have been confounded. Because profiling used bulk unsorted PBMCs, naive and antigen-experienced compartments could not be compared conclusively.

The germline V gene specifies KGHSH as CDR1 and LQKENI as CDR2. Its CDR3 holds 14 amino acids, cysteine through phenylalanine. Solely the CDR3 DNA is kept, with 42 bases framed from the first base. This clonotype was counted a few times. This receptor's antigen is unknown. No clone much larger than this one lies a single base away; base qualities are absent. The donors were roughly 39 Caucasian individuals from Russia, aged roughly 6 to 90 years, who were systemically healthy. Each donor gave 8 to 10 milliliters of peripheral blood, drawn into EDTA-treated Vacutainer tubes. Ficoll-Paque density-gradient centrifugation was used to isolate PBMCs, with at least 6 million per sample. Total RNA was extracted from PBMCs with Trizol reagent, with at least 6 micrograms obtained per sample. The percentages of naive CD45RAhigh/CD27high T cells were determined by flow cytometry on a PBMC aliquot from every donor.

The method was 5' RACE. The listed sequencing device is Illumina HiSeq 2500. The second PCR ran for roughly 7 to 11 cycles and used a J-beta primer mix along with a sample-barcoded 5' primer. A template-switch 5' adaptor carrying 12 random nucleotides introduced a unique molecular identifier onto each TCR beta cDNA molecule. Each sample yielded at least 2.5 million CDR3-containing paired-end reads. The Mint cDNA synthesis kit, primed by a TRBC-specific oligonucleotide, was used to synthesize first-strand cDNA from all RNA. Following uracil-DNA glycosylase treatment, all cDNA underwent a first 18-cycle PCR with the universal primers M1SS and BC2_uni_R. The authors' analysis ran thus. For normalization, 1 million high-quality reads were randomly selected from each sample, with every read carrying a distinct molecular identifier. Reads with shared molecular identifiers were discarded instead of being binned into consensus sequences. MiTCR, with a Q25 quality threshold and the strictest error-elimination algorithm, was used for CDR3 identification, clonotype clustering and error correction. A nonparametric unseen species model with Euler transformation was used to estimate lower-bound total TCR beta diversity. TCRdb handled the public reads itself, with Q25 trimming in fastp and clone calling in MiXCR, and kept productive beta chains. Each entry is one CDR3 protein sequence, shown with its most common DNA and genes. The V and J calls were not made by the authors but by TCRdb's processing. The sample table records around 500,000 distinct CDR3 sequences; roughly a quarter of these occur just once. Approximately 3.3% of the sample rests with the top ten.

The sample was also linked to a second study, of T cells of mothers and their children. As noted in the second study: The donors were nine systemically healthy Caucasian individuals, made up of three mothers and their six children. cDNA synthesis consumed the entire amount of extracted RNA, loaded at about 1.5 ug RNA in each 15 ul reaction. In the second PCR, sample barcodes and 2-4 random nucleotides were introduced via the M1S primer. Over 8.5 million TCR beta CDR3 reads came from each mother, compared with 2.5 million to 3.5 million reads from each child. Thymic selection shapes the output of TCR recombination in a similar way in related and unrelated pairs, and inherited differences have a minor effect. Related mother-child pairs always showed normalized repertoire overlap that was slightly higher than in unrelated mother-child pairs, though the difference was never significant. With a sensitivity of about 100 clones per million clonotypes, no persistent microchimeric T cell clones were detected. The study used deep NGS to compare TCR beta repertoires of mothers and children, seeking features distinguishing related mother-child pairs from unrelated individuals. The mean age was approximately 41 +/- 4 years for the mothers and roughly 11 +/- 4 years for the children. After adapter ligation with NEBNext reagents, the libraries were sequenced on Illumina HiSeq 2000 with 100+100 nt paired-end reads. To avoid cross-contamination, the mother libraries and the child libraries were prepared a month apart and sequenced in separate runs. For each donor, between roughly 450,000 and 2,100,000 distinct TCR beta clonotypes were identified. Naive TCR beta clonotypes were estimated from low-frequency clonotypes matched to each donor's FACS-determined naive share, without sorting.

The V and J genes are TRBV18 and TRBJ2-1; 7 bases in the middle match TRBD1. The better agreement between TRBJ2-5 and the DNA end casts doubt on the J call. This TCR was recovered from a boy aged 2 to 10 in good health. The sample was blood. CDR3 sequence: CASSPDREGETQYF. The DNA reads as follows: TGTGCCAGCTCACCAGACAGGGAAGGAGAGACCCAGTACTTC.